A selection of T cell receptor beta chains follows, all from one sample in a study of control samples from healthy donors and cancer patients. Data came from immunoSEQ multiplex PCR; TCRdb stores just in-frame clones and leaves some out. The table has about 96,000 clones, over 90% seen once; the top ten hold less than 10%. The sample comprised blood. The source is a man between 18 and 35 years old in good health. Both conserved end residues are part of each CDR3. The D gene is left open where the match is weak. Only part of the rows carry a size: once, few, many, or a class if the clone is expanded.

j_call,clone_size,v_call,d_call,cdr3_nt,cdr3_aa
TRBJ2-1,NA,TRBV2,NA,TGTGCCAGCATCGGCGGGACCTACAATGAGCAGTTCTTC,CASIGGTYNEQFF
TRBJ2-2,medium-sized,TRBV28,TRBD2,TGTGCCAGCAGTACCGGGACTACCGACACCGGGGAGCTGTTTTTT,CASSTGTTDTGELFF
TRBJ2-7,NA,TRBV27,TRBD2,TGTGCCAGCAGTTTCCGTGGTAGCGGGAGTTACGAGCAGTACTTC,CASSFRGSGSYEQYF
TRBJ1-1,NA,TRBV13,TRBD1,TGTGCCAGCAGTCATTGGACAGGGAGATTGAACACTGAAGCTTTCTTT,CASSHWTGRLNTEAFF
TRBJ1-2,NA,TRBV15,TRBD1,TGTGCCACCAGCAGAGCAGGACAGGGCCCTCACTCTCTCTATGGCTACACCTTC,CATSRAGQGPHSLYGYTF
TRBJ2-6,NA,TRBV9,TRBD1,TGTGCCAGCAGCATACCACAGGGGACTGGGGCCAACGTCCTGACTTTC,CASSIPQGTGANVLTF
TRBJ2-2,NA,TRBV28,NA,TGTGCCAGCAGCTCCAGGGGTGCGGTCACCGGGGAGCTGTTTTTT,CASSSRGAVTGELFF
TRBJ2-2,few,TRBV6-5,TRBD1,TGTGCCAGCCCGGGACAGGGAACCGGGGAGCTGTTTTTT,CASPGQGTGELFF
TRBJ2-5,NA,TRBV3-1/TRBV3-2,TRBD2,TGTGCCAGCAGCCAAGTCGTAGCGGGAACGGGAGAGACCCAGTACTTC,CASSQVVAGTGETQYF
TRBJ2-5,NA,TRBV7-9,NA,TGTGCCAGCCTCGCGAGCGGGCCGGGCTACCAAGAGACCCAGTACTTC,CASLASGPGYQETQYF
TRBJ2-3,NA,TRBV9,NA,TGTGCCAGCAGCGCGCAGGGCGGGGGCACAGATACGCAGTATTTT,CASSAQGGGTDTQYF
TRBJ2-2,once,TRBV7-8,NA,TGTGCCAGCAGCTTAGGTCTGGAGACCGGGGAGCTGTTTTTT,CASSLGLETGELFF
TRBJ1-2,NA,TRBV3-1/TRBV3-2,NA,TGTGCCAGCAGCCAAGTTTCCGCTCCTAACTATGGCTACACCTTC,CASSQVSAPNYGYTF
TRBJ1-2,NA,TRBV6-2/TRBV6-3,NA,TGTGCCAGCAGTTTTCCGGGGGCCAACTATGGCTACACCTTC,CASSFPGANYGYTF
TRBJ1-4,NA,TRBV18,NA,TGTGCCAGCTCACATTCCAGAGGGGCCACTAATGAAAAACTGTTTTTT,CASSHSRGATNEKLFF